Listed below are T cell receptor beta chains from one sample, sequenced in a study of T cells in Graves' hyperthyroidism and ophthalmopathy. MiXCR, applied by TCRdb to the multiplex PCR reads, yields one record per CDR3 protein. The sample has around 690,000 distinct CDR3 sequences, less than 25% seen once; the top ten hold over 30%. The specimen was blood. These receptors all stem from a man aged 25 to 40 with Graves' ophthalmopathy. CDR3s include the opening cysteine and the closing phenylalanine or tryptophan. The order of the fields is V gene, clone size, CDR3 protein. A clone size is listed for some rows: how often the clone was seen (once, few, many), or a class if it is expanded.

TRBV9 - CASSGQGGARANEQFF
TRBV5-1 many CASSPGLAGRYNEQFF
TRBV5-6 few CASSLVGQNTDTQYF
TRBV28 many CASNLQGAGHSPLHF
TRBV28 many CASSAGALETQYF
TRBV27 - CASSFGAGAPYEQYF
TRBV28 - CASNLGSRGATYNSPLHF
TRBV20-1 - CSATLTGGEQYF
TRBV4-3 few CASSLLPSAREIGDTQYF
TRBV10-3 - CAIGNGNTIYF
TRBV9 - CASSVVTGDSTEAFF
TRBV29-1 - CSVEDTGSGNTIYF
TRBV30 few CAWSGSYEQYF
TRBV7-2 - CASSLGGGAGGFFEQYF
TRBV29-1 few CSVRSGAYEQFF
TRBV28 - CASSSYRGMETQYF
TRBV12-3/TRBV12-4 many CASSFGDGYTF